The sample holds one count of the clone carrying this T cell receptor beta chain. It was version v3.0 of the immunoSEQ assay that was run at survey level. Sequencing of each sample targeted about 40,000-55,000 T-cell genomes. The protocol was immunoSEQ multiplex PCR, while the TCRdb copy is restricted to in-frame clones and leaves out a portion. The sample includes 8,000 to 10,000 clones, approximately 80% of them seen just once. This sample was taken from a study of long-term antiretroviral therapy in people with HIV. Study information: Some samples came about a decade before the 2015 immediate-ART recommendation, and these were the earliest.

There were about 1-10 million cryopreserved PBMC in the samples before DNA extraction. V was shortened by 6 bases and J by 0 bases, with 12 bases between the two germline ends. Germline-derived CDR1 and CDR2 are MNHEY and SMNVEV (reference sequence). The CDR3 runs to 15 residues. This chain uses TRBV27 with TRBJ1-5; maybe TRBD1 (6 bases). This clonotype was obtained from a man aged 35 to 55 with HIV. Sequenced here: unsorted PBMCs, sampled 0.7 years after starting antiretroviral therapy. CDR3 DNA sequence: TGTGCCAGCAGCGCTACAGGGAATAGCAATCAGCCCCAGCATTTT. Translation gives CASSATGNSNQPQHF.